Included here is one TCR beta chain sequence, with context. These data are taken from a study of blood T cell repertoires in COVID-19. The data were produced by immunoSEQ multiplex PCR, yet TCRdb's version contains in-frame clones alone and is incomplete. The sample contains about 480,000 clones, approximately 90% of which appear only once. There are 13 residues in the CDR3. Per germline, CDR1 MGHDK and CDR2 SYGVNS. Trimming shortened V by 5 bases and J by 2 bases, and 10 bases separated the two germline ends. Across under 25 US areas, participants ranged in age from about 18 to 100 years. The chain carries TRBV25-1 and TRBJ2-7; D is possibly TRBD1 (6 bases). The clonotype was recovered from a young woman with acute COVID-19. The source material was PBMCs or T cells enriched from blood (not recorded which). The CDR3 DNA reads as TGTGCCAGCAGTAGACAGGTCCCCTACGAGCAGTACTTC. Its translation: CASSRQVPYEQYF.